One TCR beta chain is described in this entry. TCRdb re-derived calls from the RT-PCR reads in MiXCR, one entry per CDR3 protein. The sample yields approximately 140,000 distinct CDR3 sequences, roughly two fifths seen once. This record comes from a study of patients and donors after allogeneic stem cell transplantation. The V gene lost 4 bases and the J gene lost 2 bases, with 12 bases spanning the gap. CDR3 length equals 15 residues. CDR1 and CDR2 from the germline V gene are SEHNR and FQNEAQ (reference sequence). V usage is TRBV7-9 and J usage is TRBJ2-1, with D perhaps TRBD1 (6 bases). The clonotype comes from a human donor who was either an allogeneic HSCT recipient or a stem cell or donor lymphocyte infusion donor (not recorded which). It is not recorded whose cells these are; they may come from a transplant donor. What was sequenced was blood, either unsorted or a sorted T cell fraction (not recorded which). The CDR3 DNA follows: TGTGCCAGCAGCTCTACAGGGCCTCCCTACAATGAGCAGTTCTTC. This encodes CASSSTGPPYNEQFF.